Listed below are T cell receptor beta chains from one sample, sequenced in a study of cytomegalovirus exposure and HLA in healthy donors. Method: immunoSEQ multiplex PCR; TCRdb's copy keeps in-frame clones and lacks some. The data contain fewer than 80,000 clones, 76% of them singletons. The source material was PBMCs. Every receptor here comes from a man in his late teens or twenties in good health and CMV-seronegative. Each CDR3 is given with its conserved first and last residue. Each record gives: clone size, J gene, D gene, V gene, CDR3 DNA, CDR3 protein. A D gene is named only where the DNA matches it firmly. Size is stated for part of the rows, as once, few or many counts, or as a class when the clone is expanded.

size: NA; J: TRBJ1-5; D: TRBD1; V: TRBV28; DNA: TGTGCCAGCAGTAAGACAGGGAGCCAGCCCCAGCATTTT; CDR3: CASSKTGSQPQHF
size: NA; J: TRBJ2-3; D: TRBD2; V: TRBV19; DNA: TGTGCCAGTAGTATGACTAGCGGCTATACGCAGTATTTT; CDR3: CASSMTSGYTQYF
size: NA; J: TRBJ1-3; D: NA; V: TRBV27; DNA: TGTGCCAGCGCCTCCGGAGCCACCATATATTTT; CDR3: CASASGATIYF
size: few; J: TRBJ2-2; D: NA; V: TRBV5-1; DNA: TGCGCCAGCAGCCAAGCCACAGGGAGCGGGGAGCTGTTTTTT; CDR3: CASSQATGSGELFF
size: NA; J: TRBJ1-1; D: NA; V: TRBV2; DNA: TGTGCCAGCAGAAGGACAAACATGAACACTGAAGCTTTCTTT; CDR3: CASRRTNMNTEAFF
size: NA; J: TRBJ2-5; D: TRBD2; V: TRBV5-1; DNA: TGCGCCAGCAGCCAGACTAGCGGGGGGGCCCAGGGGACCCAGTACTTC; CDR3: CASSQTSGGAQGTQYF
size: NA; J: TRBJ2-5; D: TRBD1; V: TRBV27; DNA: TGTGCCAGCAGTTCCCAGACAGGGTATGGAAAAGAGACCCAGTACTTC; CDR3: CASSSQTGYGKETQYF
size: NA; J: TRBJ2-4; D: NA; V: TRBV4-2; DNA: TGTGCCAGCAGCCAAGATCGGGCGGGTGGGATAGCCAAAAACATTCAGTACTTC; CDR3: CASSQDRAGGIAKNIQYF
size: NA; J: TRBJ1-3; D: TRBD1; V: TRBV6-1; DNA: TGTGCCAGCAGTGAAAGGACAGGGGGAGGAAACACCATATATTTT; CDR3: CASSERTGGGNTIYF
size: NA; J: TRBJ2-7; D: TRBD1; V: TRBV10-3; DNA: TGTGCCATCAGCCGGGACAGGGAACGAAGAGCCACCTACGAGCAGTACTTC; CDR3: CAISRDRERRATYEQYF
size: NA; J: TRBJ2-3; D: TRBD2; V: TRBV4-1; DNA: TGCGCCAGCAGCCAACCACTAGCGGGGGGCACAGATACGCAGTATTTT; CDR3: CASSQPLAGGTDTQYF
size: once; J: TRBJ2-5; D: NA; V: TRBV7-9; DNA: TGTGCCAGCACCTACGCGGCGGTGCAAGAGACCCAGTACTTC; CDR3: CASTYAAVQETQYF
size: NA; J: TRBJ2-2; D: NA; V: TRBV7-3; DNA: TGTGCCAGCAGCTGGTCAGAAACCGGGGAGCTGTTTTTT; CDR3: CASSWSETGELFF
size: NA; J: TRBJ1-5; D: NA; V: TRBV5-1; DNA: TGCGCCAGCAGCTTAGACAGCCCAGGGCAGCCCCAGCATTTT; CDR3: CASSLDSPGQPQHF
size: NA; J: TRBJ1-6; D: TRBD1; V: TRBV2; DNA: TGTGCCAGCAGTGAGGGACAGTTTAATTCACCCCTCCACTTT; CDR3: CASSEGQFNSPLHF
size: NA; J: TRBJ1-2; D: TRBD1; V: TRBV5-6; DNA: TGTGCCAGCGTCGGGGACAGGGGACGAGGCTACACCTTC; CDR3: CASVGDRGRGYTF
size: once; J: TRBJ1-2; D: TRBD1; V: TRBV25-1; DNA: TGTGCCAGCAGTGAATTGCAGGGGACAGGGGACTATGGCTACACCTTC; CDR3: CASSELQGTGDYGYTF
size: once; J: TRBJ2-1; D: TRBD1; V: TRBV30; DNA: TGTGCCTGGAGTACCCTCGGGACAGGGGGTACCCCTTCCTACAATGAGCAGTTCTTC; CDR3: CAWSTLGTGGTPSYNEQFF
size: NA; J: TRBJ2-2; D: TRBD1; V: TRBV11-2; DNA: TGTGCCAGCAGCTTCGGTTTTGGGACAGGGACTTCAGGGGAGCTGTTTTTT; CDR3: CASSFGFGTGTSGELFF
size: once; J: TRBJ2-3; D: NA; V: TRBV4-3; DNA: TGCGCCAGCAGCCAAGAGGGGCACAACCTTGTCACAGATACGCAGTATTTT; CDR3: CASSQEGHNLVTDTQYF
size: NA; J: TRBJ2-1; D: TRBD2; V: TRBV2; DNA: TGTGCCAGCAGTCCCGGACTAGCGGGGGGGCCCCAGCAGTTCTTC; CDR3: CASSPGLAGGPQQFF
size: once; J: TRBJ2-7; D: TRBD1; V: TRBV25-1; DNA: TGTGCCAGCAGTGTGACAGGGTTAGACGAGCAGTACTTC; CDR3: CASSVTGLDEQYF
size: NA; J: TRBJ1-4; D: NA; V: TRBV19; DNA: TGTGCCGTGGAGGCTGGATCTGAAAAACTGTTTTTT; CDR3: CAVEAGSEKLFF
size: NA; J: TRBJ1-5; D: TRBD1; V: TRBV9; DNA: TGTGCCAGCTCCAGGGGGGGACAGGACAATCAGCCCCAGCATTTT; CDR3: CASSRGGQDNQPQHF
size: NA; J: TRBJ2-1; D: TRBD2; V: TRBV9; DNA: TGTGCCAGCAGCGTCCTTAGCGGGGGAACCTACAATGAGCAGTTCTTC; CDR3: CASSVLSGGTYNEQFF
size: NA; J: TRBJ1-2; D: TRBD1; V: TRBV18; DNA: TGTGCCAGCTCACCGGACAGGGGGCATGGCTACACCTTC; CDR3: CASSPDRGHGYTF
size: NA; J: TRBJ2-2; D: NA; V: TRBV5-1; DNA: TGCGCCAGTACCGACAGACAAAACACCGGGGAGCTGTTTTTT; CDR3: CASTDRQNTGELFF
size: NA; J: TRBJ1-2; D: NA; V: TRBV30; DNA: TGTGCCTGGAGTGGGGGCCCGTCCCGACCCTATGGCTACACCTTC; CDR3: CAWSGGPSRPYGYTF
size: NA; J: TRBJ2-7; D: TRBD2; V: TRBV6-1; DNA: TGTGCCAGCAGTGCACTAGCGGGGAACTACGAGCAGTACTTC; CDR3: CASSALAGNYEQYF
size: few; J: TRBJ2-3; D: TRBD2; V: TRBV6-6; DNA: TGTGCCAGCAGCCACCGGACTAGCGGGGGGCAGTATTTT; CDR3: CASSHRTSGGQYF
size: once; J: TRBJ2-3; D: NA; V: TRBV6-4; DNA: TGTGCCAGCAGTAGGGCAGGGGGCACAGATACGCAGTATTTT; CDR3: CASSRAGGTDTQYF
size: few; J: TRBJ1-1; D: TRBD1; V: TRBV18; DNA: TGTGCCAGCTCACGACAGGGGGCGCGGGAAGCTTTCTTT; CDR3: CASSRQGAREAFF